This TCR beta chain came from a study of blood T cells in healthy people across ages. Study-wide results and caveats: While age rose, TCR beta diversity per million T cells dropped in a roughly linear way.

A word on this clonotype: What it recognizes is unknown.

A sample-barcoded 5' primer and a J-beta primer mix were used in a second PCR of about 6 to 12 cycles. Through a template-switch adaptor with 12 random nucleotides, each cDNA molecule received a tag. Via MiXCR, TCRdb re-called the 5' RACE reads, giving one row per CDR3 protein. This sample has 1.5 million to 2 million distinct CDR3 sequences, with around half found just once. With 3 bases clipped from V and 6 bases from J, the junction kept 9 bases outside the gene matches. CDR3 length: 16 residues. The source of this sequence is a middle-aged woman in good health. This rearrangement joins TRBV12-3 or TRBV12-4 to TRBJ2-1; TRBD2 aligns across 9 bases. The sequencing sample was made of blood. CDR3 in DNA: TGTGCCAGCAGTTTTGGGAAAGCGGGGGGTAGCAATGAGCAGTTCTTC. This translates into CASSFGKAGGSNEQFF.